This is a list of T cell receptor beta chains from one sample in a study of blood T cell repertoires in COVID-19. Measured with immunoSEQ multiplex PCR; TCRdb has only the in-frame clones, and not every one. The table shows about 52,000 clones, with 70% to 90% occurring only once. Sequencing was done on a sample of peripheral blood. These receptors all stem from a man in his 70s with acute or convalescent COVID-19. Each CDR3 is given with its conserved first and last residue. A D gene is named only where the DNA matches it firmly. Size values are once, few and many counts, or a class for expanded clones, and some rows have none.

NA	NA	TRBV6-5	TRBJ1-5	TGTGCCAGCAGGGCGGTCGGTTATAGCAATCAGCCCCAGCATTTT	CASRAVGYSNQPQHF
TRBD1	many	TRBV19	TRBJ1-4	TGTGCCAGTAGCCTCTTACAGGGGGCGAAACTGTTTTTT	CASSLLQGAKLFF
NA	NA	TRBV5-6	TRBJ2-2	TGTGCCAGCAGCCGAGAGCGTGCCACCGGGGAGCTGTTTTTT	CASSRERATGELFF
TRBD2	NA	TRBV5-1	TRBJ2-3	TGCGCCAGCAGACCCCGCCGATTAGCGGGAGGCGCTAGCACAGATACGCAGTATTTT	CASRPRRLAGGASTDTQYF
NA	NA	TRBV3-1/TRBV3-2	TRBJ2-6	TGTGCCAGCAGCCAGCAACCAGGGTTAGGGGCCAACGTCCTGACTTTC	CASSQQPGLGANVLTF
TRBD2	few	TRBV9	TRBJ2-1	TGTGCCAGCAGCCCCAGACTAGCTATATATGAGCAGTTCTTC	CASSPRLAIYEQFF
NA	NA	TRBV25-1	TRBJ2-5	TGTGCCAGCAGTGGTATACTAGGGCGAGAGACCCAGTACTTC	CASSGILGRETQYF
NA	once	TRBV11-3	TRBJ2-1	TGTGCCAGCAGCCGAACTAGGGCCTCCTACAATGAGCAGTTCTTC	CASSRTRASYNEQFF
NA	NA	TRBV12-3/TRBV12-4	TRBJ1-1	TGTGCCAGCAGTTTACAGGAGGGCACTGAAGCTTTCTTT	CASSLQEGTEAFF
NA	NA	TRBV7-2	TRBJ1-5	TGTGCCAGCGGAGTCAGTCAGCCCCAGCATTTT	CASGVSQPQHF
TRBD2	NA	TRBV6-2/TRBV6-3	TRBJ2-1	TGTGCCAGCAGTTATAGCGGGAGGTTGTACAATGAGCAGTTCTTC	CASSYSGRLYNEQFF
TRBD1	few	TRBV11-2	TRBJ1-2	TGTGCCAGCAGCTTGACGGGACAGGGGTATGGCTACACCTTC	CASSLTGQGYGYTF
TRBD1	NA	TRBV4-2	TRBJ1-3	TGTGCCAGCAGCCAATATTTGGGACAGGGCTCTGGAAACACCATATATTTT	CASSQYLGQGSGNTIYF
TRBD2	NA	TRBV7-6	TRBJ2-5	TGTGCCAGCAGCAGATGGACTAGCGGTCTTCTTCTGTACCAAGAGACCCAGTACTTC	CASSRWTSGLLLYQETQYF
NA	NA	TRBV9	TRBJ2-2	TGTGCCAGCAGCGTCACTGGGGGGGGGCCCTCCGGGGAGCTGTTTTTT	CASSVTGGGPSGELFF
NA	NA	TRBV28	TRBJ2-7	TGTGCCAGCAGTTTGAAGACATACTACGAGCAGTACTTC	CASSLKTYYEQYF
NA	NA	TRBV5-3	TRBJ1-4	TGTGCCAGAAGCTTGGCTGGTTCAGGCCCCGGTGAAAAACTGTTTTTT	CARSLAGSGPGEKLFF
TRBD1	NA	TRBV7-2	TRBJ1-6	TGTGCCAGCAGCCCCCCGGGACAGGGGGCTTGGTCACCCCTCCACTTT	CASSPPGQGAWSPLHF
NA	NA	TRBV12-3/TRBV12-4	TRBJ2-7	TGTGCCAGCAGTCCCACCACTAGTAACGAGCAGTACTTC	CASSPTTSNEQYF
TRBD2	NA	TRBV5-4	TRBJ2-2	TGTGCCAGCAGACGGAGACTAGCGGGAGGCACCGGGGAGCTGTTTTTT	CASRRRLAGGTGELFF
TRBD2	NA	TRBV4-1	TRBJ2-7	TGCGCCAGCAGCCAAGCCAGCGGGAGGGCCGAGCAGTACTTC	CASSQASGRAEQYF
NA	NA	TRBV9	TRBJ2-5	TGTGCCAGCAGCGTCCCCGAGGGAGAGACCCAGTACTTC	CASSVPEGETQYF
NA	NA	TRBV6-5	TRBJ2-5	TGTGCCAGCAGTTCTCAAGAGACCCAGTACTTC	CASSSQETQYF
TRBD1	NA	TRBV25-1	TRBJ1-1	TGTGCCAGCAGTGAATTTGCCTCGGGACAGGGGGCAGGTGAAGCTTTCTTT	CASSEFASGQGAGEAFF
TRBD2	NA	TRBV18	TRBJ2-3	TGTGCCAGCTCACCATCTAGCGGGGTCACAGATACGCAGTATTTT	CASSPSSGVTDTQYF
NA	few	TRBV12-3/TRBV12-4	TRBJ1-6	TGTGCCAGCAGTTATGAGAATTCACCCCTCCACTTT	CASSYENSPLHF
NA	NA	TRBV6-5	TRBJ2-1	TGTGCCAGCAGTTTACAGGGTGAGGATGAGCAGTTCTTC	CASSLQGEDEQFF
NA	NA	TRBV5-1	TRBJ1-6	TGCGCCAGCAGCTTTGAAGGACTGAATAATTCACCCCTCCACTTT	CASSFEGLNNSPLHF
NA	NA	TRBV5-6	TRBJ2-5	TGTGCCAGCAGAAGGGGCCAGACCCAGTACTTC	CASRRGQTQYF
NA	once	TRBV12-3/TRBV12-4	TRBJ2-2	TGTGCCAGCACTCCGGGGTTCGGCGGGGAGCTGTTTTTT	CASTPGFGGELFF
NA	NA	TRBV7-9	TRBJ2-7	TGTGCCAGCAGCTCCCTCGGAGGAAACTACGAGCAGTACTTC	CASSSLGGNYEQYF
TRBD1	NA	TRBV7-6	TRBJ1-3	TGTGCCAGCAGCTTAGTAACAGGGGGCACTGGAAACACCATATATTTT	CASSLVTGGTGNTIYF
NA	NA	TRBV5-1	TRBJ2-1	TGCGCCAGCAGCTCAAGGACTGACAATGAGCAGTTCTTC	CASSSRTDNEQFF
TRBD2	NA	TRBV9	TRBJ2-2	TGTGCCAGCAGCGTACGAGGGAGGGCCGGCGGGGAGCTGTTTTTT	CASSVRGRAGGELFF
NA	NA	TRBV20-1	TRBJ1-2	TGCAGTGCTAGTAGGGGGACGGTCAACTATGGCTACACCTTC	CSASRGTVNYGYTF
TRBD2	NA	TRBV7-9	TRBJ2-3	TGTGCCAGCAGCTCTCCCCCGCCGGGACTAGCATCAGATACGCAGTATTTT	CASSSPPPGLASDTQYF
NA	once	TRBV15	TRBJ2-3	TGTGCCACCAGCATTCCAGTCACAGATACGCAGTATTTT	CATSIPVTDTQYF
NA	NA	TRBV5-1	TRBJ2-7	TGCGCCAGCAGCTTTTTGGAGGGGGCTTCCTACGAGCAGTACTTC	CASSFLEGASYEQYF
TRBD1	once	TRBV19	TRBJ1-2	TGTGCCAGTAGTATCACCGGGACAGGGTATGGCTATGGCTACACCTTC	CASSITGTGYGYGYTF
TRBD1	once	TRBV7-2	TRBJ1-3	TGTGCCAGCAGCCGGGACAGCTCTGGAAACACCATATATTTT	CASSRDSSGNTIYF
NA	NA	TRBV12-3/TRBV12-4	TRBJ1-6	TGTGCCAGCTCAGGGTTAAATTCACCCCTCCACTTT	CASSGLNSPLHF